What follows are 30 T cell receptor beta chains derived from one specimen sequenced in a study of vaccination effects on CD4 cells after COVID-19. Antigen-specific CD4+ T cell clonotypes were called by their expansion after viral peptide-pool culture in ViraFEST. Isolation of CD4+ T cells took place after less than twelve days of culture. Everyone in the study got two shots of either the BNT162b2 or mRNA-1273 vaccine. Profiling relied on immunoSEQ multiplex PCR, and the TCRdb table lists in-frame clones only, not all of them. The sample has 20,000 to 25,000 clones, 70% to 75% seen once; the top ten hold 7.8%. Their antigens are not known. The source was CD4+ T cells from PBMCs cultured with SARS-CoV-2 spike peptides, collected after COVID-19 vaccination. These receptors were collected from a human donor who received a COVID-19 vaccine.

This clone was counted between two and nine times. V and J are TRBV19 and TRBJ1-2; D is unresolved. The V end lost 1 base, the J end lost 2 bases, and 8 bases lay between the germline ends. The length of the CDR3 is 14 residues. CDR1 and CDR2 (germline): LNHDA, SQIVND (reference sequence). CDR3 sequence: CASSIARGNYGYTF. CDR3 DNA sequence: TGTGCCAGTAGTATAGCTCGGGGAAACTATGGCTACACCTTC.

The chain recombines TRBV27 with TRBJ2-5; 9 bases map to TRBD1. CDR3 length: 15 amino acids. V gave up 4 bases and J gave up 5 bases; unmatched junction bases: 8. CDR1 and CDR2 (germline): MNHEY, SMNVEV (reference sequence). The CDR3 loop is CASSSWDRVGETQYF. The DNA for the CDR3 is TGTGCCAGCAGTTCTTGGGACAGGGTGGGGGAGACCCAGTACTTC.

CDR3 nucleotide sequence: TGTGCCAGCTCAACGGACGGGGCCGGTGGCTACACCTTC. Its translation: CASSTDGAGGYTF. This chain uses TRBV18 with TRBJ1-2, with a tentative D call TRBD1 (5 bases). Germline CDR1 and CDR2: KGHSH and LQKENI. The length of the CDR3 is 13 residues. Trimming removed 5 bases from V and 7 bases from J, with 14 bases in between.

This clone was counted a few times. The chain is built from TRBV5-1 and TRBJ1-2; D gene unclear. This CDR3 comprises 15 residues. Looked up from germline, CDR1 is SGHRS and CDR2 is YFSETQ. V lost 4 bases and J 1 base, leaving 14 bases between the germline ends. The CDR3 loop is CASSPNPTLNYGYTF. CDR3 in DNA: TGCGCCAGCAGCCCAAACCCCACACTTAACTATGGCTACACCTTC.

The rearrangement links TRBV29-1 to TRBJ1-2, with 12 bases aligning to TRBD1. The germline CDR1 and CDR2 sequences are SQVTM and ANQGSEA. The CDR3 runs to 14 residues. With 4 bases clipped from V and 7 bases from J, the junction kept 7 bases outside the gene matches. CDR3: CSVGGDRGPGGYTF. CDR3 nucleotides: TGCAGCGTTGGAGGGGACAGGGGGCCTGGTGGCTACACCTTC.

This clone occurred a few times. The rearrangement links TRBV2 to TRBJ1-1, with 7 bases matching TRBD1. CDR3 length: 13 amino acids. Losses at the gene ends were 7 bases for V and 2 bases for J; bases not matched to a gene: 4. Germline V gives CDR1 SNHLY, CDR2 FYNNEI. CDR3 in DNA: TGTGCCAGCAAGGGACAGATTAACACTGAAGCTTTCTTT. Its protein product is CASKGQINTEAFF. Based on the CDR3 plus reference TRBV2 and TRBJ1-1, the full variable domain is EPEVTQTPSHQVTQMGQEVILRCVPISNHLYFYWYRQILGQKVEFLVSFYNNEISEKSEIFDDQFSVERPDGSNFTLKIRSTKLEDSAMYFCASKGQINTEAFFGQGTRLTVV.

CDR3 sequence reads: CASSILAGVYEQYF. CDR3 coding DNA: TGTGCCAGCAGCATACTAGCGGGGGTCTACGAGCAGTACTTC. The genes are TRBV11-2 and TRBJ2-7; 11 bases agree with TRBD2. With V trimmed by 5 bases and J by 3 bases, 3 bases remained unmatched. Germline V gene sequence: CDR1 SGHAT, CDR2 FQNNGV. This CDR3 spans 14 amino acids.

The chain couples TRBV28 to TRBJ1-4; 10 bases are shared with TRBD1. This CDR3 spans 15 amino acids. Germline V lookup: CDR1 MDHEN, CDR2 SYDVKM. Germline trimming cut 4 bases from V and 7 bases from J; bases unmatched to any gene: 6. For the CDR3, the DNA is TGTGCCAGCAGTTCAGGACAGGGGGACGTTGAAAAACTGTTTTTT. Its protein is CASSSGQGDVEKLFF.

Only a few counts were recorded for this clone. V is TRBV5-1 and J is TRBJ1-4; possibly TRBD1 for D (6 bases). Germline CDR1 is SGHRS and CDR2 is YFSETQ. With 4 bases removed from V and 7 bases from J, the gap between germline ends came to 20 bases. CDR3 length: 16 amino acids. The CDR3 coding sequence is TGCGCCAGCAGCCGGGGCAACCGACAGGCGGGTGAAAAACTGTTTTTT. Translation: CASSRGNRQAGEKLFF. Full variable domain (missing parts from reference TRBV5-1 and TRBJ1-4): KAGVTQTPRYLIKTRGQQVTLSCSPISGHRSVSWYQQTPGQGLQFLFEYFSETQRNKGNFPGRFSGRQFSNSRSEMNVSTLELGDSALYLCASSRGNRQAGEKLFFGSGTQLSVL.

The V gene is TRBV9, the J gene TRBJ1-5, with D possibly being TRBD1 (5 bases). Germline V CDR1 and CDR2: SGDLS, YYNGEE. CDR3 length: 15 residues. V was pared by 1 base and J by 4 bases, with 12 bases between. This chain's CDR3 is CASSVTGQANQPQHF. The DNA for the CDR3 is TGTGCCAGCAGCGTAACGGGGCAGGCTAATCAGCCCCAGCATTTT.

CDR3 residues: CASSQVRATQLNTEAFF. DNA for the CDR3: TGCGCCAGCAGCCAAGTTCGGGCCACACAGTTGAACACTGAAGCTTTCTTT. This chain uses TRBV4-1 with TRBJ1-1; the D is unclear. The ends were cut back, 1 base at V and 0 bases at J, with 15 bases in the middle. This CDR3 spans 17 amino acids. Germline assignment: CDR1 MGHRA and CDR2 YSYEKL.

The chain is built from TRBV6-1 and TRBJ1-1, with 7 bases lining up with TRBD1. Germline trimming cut 2 bases from V and 8 bases from J; bases unmatched to any gene: 5. This CDR3 is 13 amino acids long. Germline V gives CDR1 MNHNS, CDR2 SASEGT. The CDR3 spells CASSESGRGEAFF. CDR3 bases: TGTGCCAGCAGTGAAAGCGGCAGGGGGGAAGCTTTCTTT.

This clone was recorded a few times. The chain carries TRBV5-4 and TRBJ2-1, with 7 bases matching TRBD2. Per the germline V gene, CDR1 is SGHNT and CDR2 is YYREEE (reference sequence). V shed 0 bases, J shed 6 bases, and the junction held 6 bases outside the gene matches. The CDR3 contains 15 residues. CDR3 bases: TGTGCCAGCAGCTTGGGGGGGACTATCTTCAATGAGCAGTTCTTC. Encoded protein: CASSLGGTIFNEQFF.

The V call is TRBV29-1, the J call TRBJ2-2; the D is unclear. The CDR3 extends over 13 amino acids. From germline, CDR1 is SQVTM and CDR2 ANQGSEA. Trimming removed 7 bases at V and 3 bases at J, with 12 bases between. In DNA form, the CDR3 reads TGCAGCGGCCGTTATCGGCACACCGGGGAGCTGTTTTTT. Its translation: CSGRYRHTGELFF.

V gene TRBV5-1 combines with J gene TRBJ1-2; 8 bases are shared with TRBD1. The V segment lost 2 bases and the J segment 6 bases; nucleotides outside the gene matches: 3. The germline V gene has CDR1 SGHRS and CDR2 YFSETQ. The CDR3 runs to 13 residues. CDR3: CASSLQGDDGYTF. The CDR3 DNA follows: TGCGCCAGCAGCTTACAGGGGGACGATGGCTACACCTTC.

This rearrangement joins TRBV19 to TRBJ2-5; D is unclear. The V end was cut by 1 base, the J end by 2 bases, with 11 bases between. The germline V gene has CDR1 LNHDA and CDR2 SQIVND (reference sequence). This CDR3 is built from 15 residues. CDR3 nucleotides: TGTGCCAGTAGTATAGGCCGAGAGTCTCAAGAGACCCAGTACTTC. This gives the protein CASSIGRESQETQYF.

A single count supports this clone. V gene TRBV25-1 combines with J gene TRBJ2-2, with D perhaps matching TRBD1 (6 bases). There are 16 residues in the CDR3. The V gene lost 0 bases and the J gene lost 1 base, with 9 bases spanning the gap. Looked up from germline, CDR1 is MGHDK and CDR2 is SYGVNS. The CDR3 sequence: CASSEYIRGNTGELFF. CDR3 nucleotides: TGTGCCAGCAGTGAATATATCAGGGGGAACACCGGGGAGCTGTTTTTT.

The chain joins TRBV29-1 to TRBJ1-1; D is perhaps TRBD1 (5 bases). The V gene's germline CDR1 is SQVTM and CDR2 ANQGSEA. The V and J ends lost 7 bases and 1 base respectively, with 10 bases between them. This CDR3 spans 12 amino acids. The CDR3 DNA is TGCAGCGCAATGACAGAGAACACTGAAGCTTTCTTT. Its translation is CSAMTENTEAFF.

The chain combines TRBV6-1 with TRBJ1-6, with 10 bases identical to TRBD1. The length of the CDR3 is 16 residues. The junction had 6 bases not matched to a gene; V was cut back by 2 bases and J by 8 bases. Germline V gene data show CDR1 as MNHNS and CDR2 as SASEGT. The chain's CDR3 is CASSEQPGQGYSPLHF. The DNA for the CDR3 is TGTGCCAGCAGTGAACAGCCGGGACAGGGGTATTCACCCCTCCACTTT.

The rearrangement joins TRBV5-5 to TRBJ2-4; 10 bases match TRBD1. The J segment lost 6 bases and the V segment lost 1 base, leaving 7 bases of the junction unmatched. Germline V gives CDR1 SGHKS, CDR2 YYEKEE (reference sequence). This CDR3 region has 16 residues. CDR3 sequence: CASSLSGTGVGNIQYF. The CDR3 DNA reads TGTGCCAGCAGCTTGTCCGGGACAGGGGTGGGAAACATTCAGTACTTC.

The gene calls are TRBV5-1 and TRBJ1-3; D unclear. Germline loops: CDR1 SGHRS, CDR2 YFSETQ. V dropped 4 bases and J dropped 0 bases, with 8 bases sitting between them. The CDR3 is 14 amino acids. The CDR3, as DNA: TGCGCCAGCAGCGCCGGGAGCTCTGGAAACACCATATATTTT. Its protein is CASSAGSSGNTIYF.

V and J are TRBV5-1 and TRBJ1-5, with D unclear. The CDR3 runs 13 residues. CDR1 is SGHRS and CDR2 is YFSETQ in the germline V gene. Trimming left V 4 bases short and J 11 bases short, with 16 bases between. The CDR3 loop is CASSPDRRTTQHF. As DNA, the CDR3 is TGCGCCAGCAGCCCGGACCGACGTACGACCCAGCATTTT.

The chain employs TRBV5-4 and TRBJ2-7; 10 bases fit TRBD1. J lost 7 bases, V lost 2 bases, and 6 bases had no gene match. Germline CDR1 and CDR2: SGHNT and YYREEE (reference sequence). The CDR3 has 14 amino acids. In DNA, the CDR3 is TGTGCCAGCAGCTTCGGACAGGGGGAGAAGGAGCAGTACTTC. As protein: CASSFGQGEKEQYF.

The gene calls are TRBV7-6 and TRBJ1-2; 9 nucleotides agree with TRBD1. J was trimmed by 6 bases and V by 5 bases; bases with no gene match: 7. The CDR3 totals 14 residues. In germline, CDR1 is SGHVS, CDR2 FNYEAQ. The CDR3 sequence: CASSPQTGGDGYTF. The CDR3 DNA reads TGTGCCAGCAGCCCCCAGACAGGGGGAGATGGCTACACCTTC.

A few counts support this clone. This chain connects TRBV5-4 to TRBJ1-2; D gene ambiguous. Germline V CDR1 and CDR2: SGHNT, YYREEE (reference sequence). Trimming left V 0 bases short and J 7 bases short, with 16 bases between. This CDR3 has 15 amino acids. As DNA, the CDR3 is TGTGCCAGCAGCTTGGAGCAGGCCGGCTTCGGTGGCTACACCTTC. It codes for CASSLEQAGFGGYTF.

V is TRBV4-1 and J is TRBJ2-1; tentatively, D is TRBD2 (6 bases). Germline V CDR1 and CDR2: MGHRA, YSYEKL. This CDR3 is 16 amino acids long. Deletions cut 1 base from V and 3 bases from J, with 13 bases between. CDR3 sequence reads: CASSQGLAYIYNEQFF. As DNA, the CDR3 is TGCGCCAGCAGCCAAGGCCTAGCGTACATCTACAATGAGCAGTTCTTC.

This chain uses TRBV2 with TRBJ1-2; 9 bases map to TRBD1. The ends lost 6 bases at V and 6 bases at J; junction bases unmatched: 8. CDR3 length equals 14 residues. In germline, CDR1 is SNHLY, CDR2 FYNNEI. The DNA of the CDR3 is TGTGCCAGCAGGACGGGACAGGGACTAGATGGCTACACCTTC. It yields the protein CASRTGQGLDGYTF.

This rearrangement joins TRBV10-3 to TRBJ2-7, with 7 bases that match TRBD2. V was pared by 5 bases and J by 0 bases, with 7 bases of the junction left unmatched. The CDR3 length is 15 residues. Germline values: CDR1 ENHRY, CDR2 SYGVKD. The CDR3 reads CAISSGGFSSYEQYF. The CDR3 coding sequence is TGTGCCATCAGTTCCGGGGGGTTTAGCTCCTACGAGCAGTACTTC.

This clone has only one observation. The V gene is TRBV27, the J gene TRBJ1-2; D unresolved. V was trimmed by 0 bases and J by 2 bases, leaving 10 bases between them. Germline V lookup: CDR1 MNHEY, CDR2 SMNVEV (reference sequence). The CDR3 has 15 residues. The CDR3 bases are TGTGCCAGCAGTTTATCCCCGCGGAGAAACTATGGCTACACCTTC. Translating gives CASSLSPRRNYGYTF.

J is TRBJ2-1 and V is TRBV13; D perhaps matches TRBD2 (5 bases). The CDR3 extends over 13 amino acids. Trimming removed 6 bases from V and 1 base from J, with 7 bases in between. Per the germline V gene, CDR1 is PRHDT and CDR2 is FYEKMQ (reference sequence). The CDR3 nucleotides read TGTGCCAGCAGTCGGGGATCCTACAATGAGCAGTTCTTC. Translated: CASSRGSYNEQFF.